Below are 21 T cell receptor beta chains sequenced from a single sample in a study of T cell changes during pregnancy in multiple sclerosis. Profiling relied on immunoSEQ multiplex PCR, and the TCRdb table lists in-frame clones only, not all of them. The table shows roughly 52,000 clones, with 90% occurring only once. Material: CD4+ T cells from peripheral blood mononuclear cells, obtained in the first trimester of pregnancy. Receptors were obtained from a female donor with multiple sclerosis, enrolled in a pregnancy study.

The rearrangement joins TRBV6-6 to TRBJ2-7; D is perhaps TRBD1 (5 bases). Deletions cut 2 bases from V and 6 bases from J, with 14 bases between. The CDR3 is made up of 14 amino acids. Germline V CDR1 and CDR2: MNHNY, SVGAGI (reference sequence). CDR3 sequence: CASSYAQGSREQYF. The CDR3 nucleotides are TGTGCCAGCAGTTACGCCCAGGGATCTCGCGAGCAGTACTTC.

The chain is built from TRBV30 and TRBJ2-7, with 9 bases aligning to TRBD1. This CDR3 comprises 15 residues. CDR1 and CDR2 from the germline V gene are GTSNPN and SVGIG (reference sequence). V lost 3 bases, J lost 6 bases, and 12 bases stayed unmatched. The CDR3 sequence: CAWRKKGDRVREQYF. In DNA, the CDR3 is TGTGCCTGGAGGAAGAAGGGGGACAGGGTCCGCGAGCAGTACTTC.

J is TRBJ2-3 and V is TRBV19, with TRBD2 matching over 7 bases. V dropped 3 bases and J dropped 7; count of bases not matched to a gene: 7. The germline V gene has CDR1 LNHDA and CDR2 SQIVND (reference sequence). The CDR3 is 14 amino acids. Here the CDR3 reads CASSIAGGKNTQYF. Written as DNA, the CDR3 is TGTGCCAGTAGTATTGCCGGGGGGAAAAATACGCAGTATTTT.

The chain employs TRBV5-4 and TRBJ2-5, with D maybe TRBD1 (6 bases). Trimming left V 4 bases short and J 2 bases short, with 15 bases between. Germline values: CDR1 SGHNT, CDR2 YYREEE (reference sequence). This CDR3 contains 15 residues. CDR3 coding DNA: TGTGCCAGCAGCAAAGAAAAACAGGGACAAGAGACCCAGTACTTC. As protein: CASSKEKQGQETQYF.

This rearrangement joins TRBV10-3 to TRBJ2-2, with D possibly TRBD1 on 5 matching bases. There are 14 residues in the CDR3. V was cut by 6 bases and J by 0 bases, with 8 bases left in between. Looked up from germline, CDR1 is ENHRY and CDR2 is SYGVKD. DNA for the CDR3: TGTGCCATCAGCGACAGCACGAACACCGGGGAGCTGTTTTTT. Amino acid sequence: CAISDSTNTGELFF.

The CDR3: CASSPRVRGETQYF. CDR3 in DNA: TGTGCCAGCAGCCCCCGGGTCCGAGGGGAGACCCAGTACTTC. V usage is TRBV7-2 and J usage is TRBJ2-5; D is possibly TRBD2 (5 bases). This CDR3 has 14 amino acids. V shed 5 bases and J shed 5 bases, with 15 bases lying between them. Germline V gives CDR1 SGHTA, CDR2 FQGNSA.

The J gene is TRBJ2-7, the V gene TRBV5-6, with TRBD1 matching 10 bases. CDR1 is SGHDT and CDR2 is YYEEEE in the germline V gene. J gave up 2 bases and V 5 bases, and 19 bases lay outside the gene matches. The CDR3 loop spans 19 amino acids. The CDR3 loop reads CASSLAPWTGGSGAYEQYF. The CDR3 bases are TGTGCCAGCAGTCTAGCCCCTTGGACAGGGGGATCGGGGGCCTACGAGCAGTACTTC.

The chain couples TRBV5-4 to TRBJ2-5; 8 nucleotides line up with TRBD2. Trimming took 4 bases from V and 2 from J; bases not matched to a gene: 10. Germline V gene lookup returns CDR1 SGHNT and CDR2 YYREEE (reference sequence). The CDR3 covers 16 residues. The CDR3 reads CASSLGIAGLQETQYF. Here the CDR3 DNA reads TGTGCCAGCAGCCTCGGGATAGCGGGGCTACAAGAGACCCAGTACTTC.

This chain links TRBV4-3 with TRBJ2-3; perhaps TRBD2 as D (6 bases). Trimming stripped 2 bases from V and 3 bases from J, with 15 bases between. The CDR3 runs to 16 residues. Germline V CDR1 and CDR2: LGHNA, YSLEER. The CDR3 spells CASSQFGTGTTDTQYF. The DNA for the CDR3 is TGCGCCAGCAGCCAATTTGGGACTGGGACGACAGATACGCAGTATTTT.

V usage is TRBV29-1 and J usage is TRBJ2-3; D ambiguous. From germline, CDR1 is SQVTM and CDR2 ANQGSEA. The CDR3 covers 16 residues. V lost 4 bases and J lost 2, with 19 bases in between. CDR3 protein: CSVAPTTTPTTDTQYF. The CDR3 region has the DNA TGCAGCGTTGCACCCACAACGACACCTACCACAGATACGCAGTATTTT.

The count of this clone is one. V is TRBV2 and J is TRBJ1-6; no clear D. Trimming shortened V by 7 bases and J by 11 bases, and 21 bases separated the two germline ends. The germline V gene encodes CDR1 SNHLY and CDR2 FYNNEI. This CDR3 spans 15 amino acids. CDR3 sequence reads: CASKTQASLNAPLHF. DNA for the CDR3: TGTGCCAGCAAAACCCAAGCGAGCCTGAACGCACCCCTCCACTTT.

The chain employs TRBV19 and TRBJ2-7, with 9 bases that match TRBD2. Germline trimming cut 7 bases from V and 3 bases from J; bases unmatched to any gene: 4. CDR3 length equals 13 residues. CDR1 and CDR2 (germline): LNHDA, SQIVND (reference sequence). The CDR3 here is CASKVRGGYEQYF. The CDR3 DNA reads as TGTGCCAGTAAAGTGCGGGGGGGCTACGAGCAGTACTTC.

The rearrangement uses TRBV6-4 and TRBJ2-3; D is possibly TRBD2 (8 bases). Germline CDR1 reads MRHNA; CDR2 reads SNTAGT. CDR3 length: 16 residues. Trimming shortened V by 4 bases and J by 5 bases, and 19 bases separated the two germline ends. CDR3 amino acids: CASSAQGGAGGDTQYF. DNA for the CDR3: TGTGCCAGCAGTGCTCAAGGGGGCGCGGGAGGAGATACGCAGTATTTT.

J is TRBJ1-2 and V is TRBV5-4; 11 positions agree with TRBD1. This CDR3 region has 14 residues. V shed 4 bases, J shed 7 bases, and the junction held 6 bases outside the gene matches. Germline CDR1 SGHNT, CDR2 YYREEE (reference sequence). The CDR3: CASSMGQGEGGYTF. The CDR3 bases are TGTGCCAGCAGCATGGGACAGGGGGAAGGTGGCTACACCTTC.

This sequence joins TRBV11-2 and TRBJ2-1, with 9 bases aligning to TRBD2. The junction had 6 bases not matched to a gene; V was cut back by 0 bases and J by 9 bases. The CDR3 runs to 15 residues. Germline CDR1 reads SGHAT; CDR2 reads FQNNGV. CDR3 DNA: TGTGCCAGCAGCTTAGATCAGGCTAGCGGGACTGAGCAGTTCTTC. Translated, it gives CASSLDQASGTEQFF.

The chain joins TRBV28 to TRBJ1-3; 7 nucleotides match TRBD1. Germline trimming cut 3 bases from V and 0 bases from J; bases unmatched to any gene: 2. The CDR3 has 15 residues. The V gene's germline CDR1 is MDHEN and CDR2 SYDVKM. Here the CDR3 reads CASSFRGISGNTIYF. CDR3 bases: TGTGCCAGCAGTTTCAGGGGGATCTCTGGAAACACCATATATTTT.

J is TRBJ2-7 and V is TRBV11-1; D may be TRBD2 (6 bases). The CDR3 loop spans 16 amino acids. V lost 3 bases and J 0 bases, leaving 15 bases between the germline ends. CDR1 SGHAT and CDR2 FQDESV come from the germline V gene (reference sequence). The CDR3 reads CASSFGGKRVSYEQYF. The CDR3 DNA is TGTGCCAGCAGCTTTGGCGGAAAGCGGGTCTCCTACGAGCAGTACTTC.

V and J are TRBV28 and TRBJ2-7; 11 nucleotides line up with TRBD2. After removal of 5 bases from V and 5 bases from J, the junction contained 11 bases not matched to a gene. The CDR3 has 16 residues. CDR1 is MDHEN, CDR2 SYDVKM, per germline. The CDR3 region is CASSPQGLAEDHEQYF. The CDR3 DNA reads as TGTGCCAGCAGTCCCCAGGGACTAGCGGAAGACCACGAGCAGTACTTC.

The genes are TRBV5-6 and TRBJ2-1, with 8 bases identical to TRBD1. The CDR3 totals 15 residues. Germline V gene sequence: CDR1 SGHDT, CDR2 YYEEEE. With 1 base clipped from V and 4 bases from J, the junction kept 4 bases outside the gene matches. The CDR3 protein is CASSLWDRLYNEQFF. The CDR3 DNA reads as TGTGCCAGCAGCTTGTGGGACAGGCTATACAATGAGCAGTTCTTC. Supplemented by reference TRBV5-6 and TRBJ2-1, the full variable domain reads DAGVTQSPTHLIKTRGQQVTLRCSPKSGHDTVSWYQQALGQGPQFIFQYYEEEERQRGNFPDRFSGHQFPNYSSELNVNALLLGDSALYLCASSLWDRLYNEQFFGPGTRLTVL.

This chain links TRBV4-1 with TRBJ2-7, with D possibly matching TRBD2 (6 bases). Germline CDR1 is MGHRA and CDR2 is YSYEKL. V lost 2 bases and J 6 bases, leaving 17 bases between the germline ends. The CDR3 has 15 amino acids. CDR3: CASSQQAGPLGEQYF. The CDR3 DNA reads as TGCGCCAGCAGCCAACAAGCGGGTCCTCTCGGCGAGCAGTACTTC.

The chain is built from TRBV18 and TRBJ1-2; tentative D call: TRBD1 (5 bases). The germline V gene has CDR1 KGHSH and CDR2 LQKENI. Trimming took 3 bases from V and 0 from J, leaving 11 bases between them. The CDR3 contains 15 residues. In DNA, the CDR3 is TGTGCCAGCTCACCGGGCGGACACTCTAACTATGGCTACACCTTC. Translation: CASSPGGHSNYGYTF.